The present TCR beta chain was sequenced within a study of control samples from healthy donors and cancer patients. Sequenced by immunoSEQ multiplex PCR; TCRdb stores in-frame clones only, minus some. The sample gives about 75,000 clones, around 95% of which show up once; more than 5.5% is in the top ten. Specimen: blood. The source is a woman aged 40 to 50 in good health.

CDR3 DNA: TGTGCCAGCAAGGGGGACAGGGGGGAGCTGTTTTTT. Translation: CASKGDRGELFF. The genes are TRBV7-9 and TRBJ2-2; TRBD1 agrees at 8 bases. Per germline, CDR1 SEHNR and CDR2 FQNEAQ (reference sequence). The CDR3 runs 12 residues. J was trimmed by 8 bases and V by 7 bases; bases with no gene match: 3.